The clone carrying this T cell receptor (beta chain) occurred a few times. The CDR3 consists of 15 residues. In germline, CDR1 is DFQATT, CDR2 SNEGSKA (reference sequence). V lost 0 bases and J lost 6; bases outside the gene matches: 7. This sample is drawn from a study of T-cell memory formation after mild COVID-19. Study in general: Largely, the TCR clusters proved donor specific.

MiXCR was run by TCRdb on the 5' RACE reads, yielding one entry per CDR3 protein. The sample lists approximately 490,000 distinct CDR3 sequences, about a fifth occurring once. V gene TRBV20-1 combines with J gene TRBJ2-3, with TRBD2 matching 9 bases. This clonotype was sampled from an adult woman who had mild COVID-19 (a few samples of this study predate the infection). Cell type and time point are not known. Sequenced sample: PBMCs or a T cell subset sorted from them (not recorded which). The CDR3 protein is CSARDLRGGQDTQYF. CDR3 nucleotide sequence: TGCAGTGCTAGAGATCTGCGGGGGGGCCAGGATACGCAGTATTTT.